This entry lists 27 T cell receptor beta chains sequenced from one sample in a study of blood T cells in healthy people across ages. Primers used in a second PCR of about 7 to 12 cycles were a sample-barcoded 5' primer and a J-beta primer mix. From the 5' RACE reads, TCRdb called clonotypes with MiXCR, one entry per CDR3 protein. The sample records about 930,000 distinct CDR3 sequences, almost 30% being singletons. This same sample was also part of a study on T cells of mothers and their children.

The sample taken for sequencing was blood. These receptors all come from a woman in her thirties or forties in good health.

This clonotype was detected many times. The J gene is TRBJ2-5, the V gene TRBV7-8; D gene uncertain. Trimming pared 3 bases from V and 4 bases from J, leaving 9 bases between. The CDR3 loop spans 13 amino acids. Germline CDR1 reads SGHVS; CDR2 reads FQNEAQ. CDR3: CASSLSLLETQYF. Written as DNA, the CDR3 is TGTGCCAGCAGCTTGTCGCTATTAGAGACCCAGTACTTC. Looking up the rest from reference TRBV7-8 and TRBJ2-5 gives the full variable domain: GAGVSQSPRYKVAKRGQDVALRCDPISGHVSLFWYQQALGQGPEFLTYFQNEAQLDKSGLPSDRFFAERPEGSVSTLKIQRTQQEDSAVYLCASSLSLLETQYFGPGTRLLVL.

V gene TRBV7-2 combines with J gene TRBJ2-2, with D maybe TRBD2 (6 bases). CDR3 length: 14 residues. Germline CDR1 and CDR2: SGHTA and FQGNSA. With 1 base removed from V and 6 bases from J, the gap between germline ends came to 9 bases. CDR3 residues: CASSLGTGAGELFF. The CDR3 nucleotides read TGTGCCAGCAGCTTAGGGACGGGGGCCGGGGAGCTGTTTTTT.

This chain links TRBV5-1 with TRBJ2-7, with 7 bases identical to TRBD1. The trim removed 0 bases at V and 6 bases at J, leaving 12 bases unmatched. CDR1 is SGHRS, CDR2 YFSETQ, per germline. This CDR3 comprises 16 residues. This CDR3 is CASSLEGGPNHCEQYF. The CDR3 DNA reads TGCGCCAGCAGCTTGGAAGGGGGCCCTAACCACTGCGAGCAGTACTTC.

The CDR3: CASHRGAGELFF. As DNA, the CDR3 is TGTGCCAGCCACCGGGGGGCCGGGGAGCTGTTTTTT. The chain couples TRBV6-1 to TRBJ2-2; 7 bases map to TRBD2. The ends lost 8 bases at V and 6 bases at J; junction bases unmatched: 3. The CDR3 is 12 residues long. The V gene's germline CDR1 is MNHNS and CDR2 SASEGT.

This clonotype was found many times. The J gene is TRBJ1-2, the V gene TRBV20-1, with D unresolved. This CDR3 has 15 amino acids. Germline V CDR1 and CDR2: DFQATT, SNEGSKA (reference sequence). Between the trimmed V and J ends, which lost 0 bases and 4 bases, there was a span of 15 bases. CDR3 amino acids: CSARDLSSGPYGYTF. In nucleotides, the CDR3 is TGCAGTGCTAGAGATCTAAGCTCCGGCCCCTATGGCTACACCTTC.

The chain is built from TRBV20-1 and TRBJ1-3, with D perhaps TRBD1 (6 bases). From germline, CDR1 is DFQATT and CDR2 SNEGSKA (reference sequence). CDR3 length: 14 residues. Trimming took off 1 base at V and 5 bases at J, with 12 bases between the two ends. CDR3 protein: CSARAGGKRNTIYF. The CDR3, as DNA: TGCAGTGCTAGAGCCGGGGGCAAGAGAAACACCATATATTTT.

The chain is built from TRBV9 and TRBJ2-2; TRBD1 might be the D (6 bases). Germline CDR1 reads SGDLS; CDR2 reads YYNGEE. Deletions cut 3 bases from V and 5 bases from J, with 14 bases between. The CDR3 has 15 residues. CDR3 protein: CASSARSRGTGELFF. The CDR3 region has the DNA TGTGCCAGCAGCGCGAGATCCAGGGGAACCGGGGAGCTGTTTTTT.

The table lists this clonotype with many counts. The genes are TRBV29-1 and TRBJ2-7; TRBD2 might be the D (5 bases). Germline-derived CDR1 and CDR2 are SQVTM and ANQGSEA. The CDR3 runs 12 residues. V gave up 0 bases and J gave up 2 bases, with 5 bases separating them. Here the CDR3 reads CSVEDSAYEQYF. CDR3 bases: TGCAGCGTTGAAGATAGCGCCTACGAGCAGTACTTC.

This sequence joins TRBV5-1 and TRBJ1-5; 8 bases line up with TRBD1. Germline values: CDR1 SGHRS, CDR2 YFSETQ. This CDR3 has 15 residues. The V and J ends lost 1 base and 5 bases, in that order; junction bases with no gene match: 5. CDR3 amino acids: CASSLQAGGHQPQHF. The CDR3, as DNA: TGCGCCAGCAGCTTGCAAGCAGGGGGCCATCAGCCCCAGCATTTT.

This sequence joins TRBV7-8 and TRBJ2-1, with 11 bases that match TRBD2. The CDR3 is 17 amino acids. V shed 3 bases, J shed 5 bases, and the junction held 9 bases outside the gene matches. The V gene's germline CDR1 is SGHVS and CDR2 FQNEAQ. The CDR3 DNA sequence: TGTGCCAGCAGCTTTGAACTAGCGGGGGACCCGAACAATGAGCAGTTCTTC. Translated, it gives CASSFELAGDPNNEQFF.

This clonotype was picked up a small number of times. The chain combines TRBV12-3 or TRBV12-4 with TRBJ2-2; the match to TRBD1 covers 7 bases. The CDR3 has 14 amino acids. Trimming at V came to 7 bases and at J to 6 bases, leaving 8 bases not matched to a gene. This CDR3 reads CASTGTEGAGELFF. The CDR3 DNA is TGTGCCAGCACCGGGACAGAGGGGGCCGGGGAGCTGTTTTTT.

This chain links TRBV11-3 with TRBJ1-1; the match to TRBD1 covers 8 bases. Trimming at V came to 4 bases and at J to 6 bases, leaving 4 bases not matched to a gene. The CDR3 totals 13 residues. Per the germline V gene, CDR1 is SGHNT and CDR2 is YENEEA. The CDR3, as DNA: TGTGCCAGCAGCTCACGGACAGGGTCTGAAGCTTTCTTT. This sequence encodes CASSSRTGSEAFF.

The count of this clonotype is one. V gene TRBV12-3 or TRBV12-4 combines with J gene TRBJ2-5, with 12 bases aligning to TRBD2. J was trimmed by 9 bases and V by 5 bases; bases with no gene match: 10. CDR3 length equals 15 residues. CDR3 region: CASSLSSGGATAQYF. CDR3 coding DNA: TGTGCCAGCAGTCTCTCTAGCGGGGGGGCCACTGCCCAGTACTTC.

The J gene is TRBJ1-5, the V gene TRBV4-3; TRBD1 might be the D (5 bases). Deletions cut 3 bases from V and 0 bases from J, with 9 bases between. In germline, CDR1 is LGHNA, CDR2 YSLEER. The length of the CDR3 is 15 residues. CDR3 coding DNA: TGCGCCAGCAGCCATACTACAGGTAGCAATCAGCCCCAGCATTTT. Translation: CASSHTTGSNQPQHF.

The chain has TRBV24-1 and TRBJ2-3, with 11 positions matching TRBD1. The germline V gene encodes CDR1 KGHDR and CDR2 SFDVKD. This CDR3 has 16 residues. The ends lost 4 bases at V and 3 bases at J; junction bases unmatched: 5. The CDR3 protein is CATSDRTGGPTDTQYF. The DNA of the CDR3 is TGTGCCACCAGTGACCGGACAGGGGGCCCAACAGATACGCAGTATTTT.

The V call is TRBV27, the J call TRBJ1-2, with 8 bases identical to TRBD1. Germline V gene sequence: CDR1 MNHEY, CDR2 SMNVEV (reference sequence). J lost 4 bases, V lost 0 bases, and 4 bases had no gene match. The CDR3 consists of 15 residues. CDR3 region: CASSLSRTGFYGYTF. DNA for the CDR3: TGTGCCAGCAGTTTATCGAGGACAGGGTTCTATGGCTACACCTTC.

In this sample, this clonotype turned up a few times. The J gene is TRBJ1-1, the V gene TRBV7-2; the match to TRBD1 covers 8 bases. The CDR3 runs 15 residues. CDR1 and CDR2 (germline): SGHTA, FQGNSA. The V and J ends lost 5 bases and 2 bases, in that order; junction bases with no gene match: 7. The CDR3 is CASSGTGLGNTEAFF. CDR3 nucleotides: TGTGCCAGCAGCGGGACAGGTCTCGGAAACACTGAAGCTTTCTTT.

There are many counts of this clonotype. This chain links TRBV4-3 with TRBJ2-7; TRBD2 matches at 7 bases. This CDR3 contains 14 residues. The germline gives CDR1 LGHNA, CDR2 YSLEER. Trimming cost V 5 bases and J 4 bases; bases outside gene matches: 8. In nucleotides, the CDR3 is TGCGCCAGCAGCTTACGTCCGGGAGGTTACGAGCAGTACTTC. Its translation is CASSLRPGGYEQYF.

In its sample, this clonotype was seen a few times. This rearrangement joins TRBV9 to TRBJ2-1; 8 bases map to TRBD2. CDR3 length equals 16 residues. Germline CDR1 reads SGDLS; CDR2 reads YYNGEE. Losses at the gene ends were 4 bases for V and 1 base for J; bases not matched to a gene: 7. The CDR3 nucleotides read TGTGCCAGCAGCTATACCGGGGGGGGTTCCTACAATGAGCAGTTCTTC. Translating it yields CASSYTGGGSYNEQFF.

This clonotype was observed many times. The CDR3 DNA is TGTGCCAGCAGTTTTTTTGCCCTTTCAGTGGTGGAGACCCAGTACTTC. Residues: CASSFFALSVVETQYF. This chain links TRBV28 with TRBJ2-5, with D uncertain. The V and J ends lost 3 bases and 5 bases respectively, with 19 bases between them. The CDR3 is 16 amino acids. Per the germline V gene, CDR1 is MDHEN and CDR2 is SYDVKM.

Remarks on this clonotype: This could be a read error, since a much larger clone is one nucleotide away. The CDR3 DNA follows: TGTGCCGGCAGTTACCGGACTTCCAGGGGTTGGAGCACTGAAGCTTTCTTT. As protein: CAGSYRTSRGWSTEAFF. The rearrangement uses TRBV6-5 and TRBJ1-1, with TRBD1 as a possible D gene (6 bases). Germline CDR1 is MNHEY and CDR2 is SVGAGI. This CDR3 has 17 residues.

This clonotype was picked up many times. J is TRBJ1-2 and V is TRBV7-2; 8 bases are a match to TRBD1. CDR3 length: 17 residues. The V gene's germline CDR1 is SGHTA and CDR2 FQGNSA. The J segment lost 1 base and the V segment lost 1 base, leaving 8 bases of the junction unmatched. The CDR3 coding sequence is TGTGCCAGCAGCTTAGAGCAGGGGGCCATATTTAACTATGGCTACACCTTC. Its translation is CASSLEQGAIFNYGYTF.

Concerning this clonotype itself: A much bigger clone sits one base away, suggesting this may be a read error. The CDR3 sequence: CATSPRTGGNEQYF. CDR3 DNA sequence: TGTGCCACCAGCCCCCGGACAGGGGGCAACGAGCAGTACTTC. The J gene is TRBJ2-4, the V gene TRBV15, with 11 positions matching TRBD1. The closer fit of TRBJ2-7 to the DNA end suggests the J call may be wrong. CDR3 size: 14 residues. The V gene's germline CDR1 is LNHNV and CDR2 YYDKDF (reference sequence).

The table lists this clonotype with many counts. This chain connects TRBV12-3 or TRBV12-4 to TRBJ2-4; D possibly corresponds to TRBD2 (5 bases). This CDR3 region has 16 residues. The V and J ends lost 6 bases and 8 bases respectively, with 23 bases between them. CDR3 in DNA: TGTGCCAGCAGCGGTCCTGGACGGAACATCGGGGACATTCAGTACTTC. Translating gives CASSGPGRNIGDIQYF.

The gene calls are TRBV12-3 or TRBV12-4 and TRBJ1-6; D not certain. This CDR3 spans 14 amino acids. V lost 3 bases to trimming and J lost 5 bases, with 8 bases between them. Here the CDR3 DNA reads TGTGCCAGCAGTTTCCGGCGGAATAATTCACCCCTCCACTTT. Residues: CASSFRRNNSPLHF.

The sample holds many counts of this clonotype. The chain couples TRBV29-1 to TRBJ2-7; D may match TRBD1 or TRBD2 (5 bases each). The germline CDR1 and CDR2 sequences are SQVTM and ANQGSEA. This CDR3 region has 15 residues. Trimming took off 6 bases at V and 0 bases at J, with 18 bases between the two ends. DNA of the CDR3: TGCAGCGTAGTACCGGTGGGACGGCACTCCTACGAGCAGTACTTC. Protein product: CSVVPVGRHSYEQYF.

This clonotype was found many times. Here the CDR3 reads CASSLAGSKETQYF. The CDR3 nucleotides read TGTGCCAGCAGCTTAGCTGGCAGCAAAGAGACCCAGTACTTC. This rearrangement joins TRBV11-2 to TRBJ2-5; D remains unclear. The V and J ends lost 1 base and 3 bases respectively, with 9 bases between them. CDR1 is SGHAT, CDR2 FQNNGV, per germline. The CDR3 contains 14 residues.